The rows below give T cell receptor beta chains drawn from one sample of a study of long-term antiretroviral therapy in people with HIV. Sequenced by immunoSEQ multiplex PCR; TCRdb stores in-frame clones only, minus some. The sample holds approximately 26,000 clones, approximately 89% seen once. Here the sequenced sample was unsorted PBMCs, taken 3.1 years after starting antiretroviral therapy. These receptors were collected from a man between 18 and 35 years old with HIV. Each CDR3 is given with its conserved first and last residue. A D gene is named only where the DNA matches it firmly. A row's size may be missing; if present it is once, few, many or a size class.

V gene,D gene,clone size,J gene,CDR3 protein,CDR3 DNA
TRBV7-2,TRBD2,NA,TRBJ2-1,CASSLRAGDLNEQFF,TGTGCCAGCAGCCTCCGGGCGGGGGATTTGAATGAGCAGTTCTTC
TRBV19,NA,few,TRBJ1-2,CATEGSANYGYTF,TGTGCCACTGAGGGATCGGCGAACTATGGCTACACCTTC
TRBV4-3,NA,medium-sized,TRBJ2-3,CASSQNGEYSTDTQYF,TGCGCCAGCAGCCAGAACGGGGAGTATAGCACAGATACGCAGTATTTT
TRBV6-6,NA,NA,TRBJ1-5,CASSYSLVEPQHF,TGTGCCAGCAGTTACTCTTTGGTGGAGCCCCAGCATTTT
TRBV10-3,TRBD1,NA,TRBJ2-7,CAIRGTADAYEQYF,TGTGCCATCAGGGGGACAGCCGACGCCTACGAGCAGTACTTC
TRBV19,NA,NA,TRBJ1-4,CASHEQGVEKLFF,TGTGCCAGTCATGAGCAGGGTGTTGAAAAACTGTTTTTT
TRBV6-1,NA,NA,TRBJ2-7,CASSEWLEGTYEQYF,TGTGCCAGCAGTGAGTGGTTAGAGGGGACCTACGAGCAGTACTTC
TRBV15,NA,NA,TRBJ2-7,CATSRGSRTVPYEQYF,TGTGCCACCAGCAGAGGTAGTAGAACGGTACCCTACGAGCAGTACTTC
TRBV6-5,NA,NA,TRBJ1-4,CASSRTGFNEKLFF,TGTGCCAGCAGCCGCACAGGCTTTAATGAAAAACTGTTTTTT
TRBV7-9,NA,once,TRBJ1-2,CASSHTGKYGYTF,TGTGCCAGCAGCCATACAGGGAAGTATGGCTACACCTTC
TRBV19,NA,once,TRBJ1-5,CASSRASHNQPQHF,TGTGCCAGTAGTAGGGCGTCACACAATCAGCCCCAGCATTTT
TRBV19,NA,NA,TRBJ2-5,CASSASHQETQYF,TGTGCCAGTAGCGCCAGTCATCAAGAGACCCAGTACTTC
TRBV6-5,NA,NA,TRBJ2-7,CASWGPESYEQYF,TGTGCCAGCTGGGGTCCGGAGTCCTACGAGCAGTACTTC
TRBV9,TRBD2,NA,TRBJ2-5,CASSVDFRGGGETQYF,TGTGCCAGCAGCGTAGACTTTCGGGGGGGTGGGGAGACCCAGTACTTC
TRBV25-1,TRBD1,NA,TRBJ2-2,CASSISLDRGGGELFF,TGTGCCAGCAGTATCTCTCTCGACAGGGGAGGAGGGGAGCTGTTTTTT
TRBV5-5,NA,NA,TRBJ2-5,CASSLGVGGLRETQYF,TGTGCCAGCAGCTTGGGCGTAGGGGGGCTAAGAGAGACCCAGTACTTC
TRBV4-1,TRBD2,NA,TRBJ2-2,CASAKLGTSGTNTGELFF,TGCGCCAGCGCCAAGCTTGGGACTAGCGGGACGAACACCGGGGAGCTGTTTTTT
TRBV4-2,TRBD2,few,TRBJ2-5,CASSQPLAGGPKETQYF,TGTGCCAGCAGCCAACCACTAGCGGGAGGGCCTAAAGAGACCCAGTACTTC
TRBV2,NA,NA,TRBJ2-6,CASSDLLAGANVLTF,TGTGCCAGCAGTGATTTACTAGCTGGGGCCAACGTCCTGACTTTC
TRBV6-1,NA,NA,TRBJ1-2,CASSEVGYGYTF,TGTGCCAGCAGTGAGGTCGGGTATGGCTACACCTTC
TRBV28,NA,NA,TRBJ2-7,CASSSRDEQYF,TGTGCCAGCAGTTCCAGGGACGAGCAGTACTTC
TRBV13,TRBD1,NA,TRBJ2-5,CASSLDAGGETQYF,TGTGCCAGCAGCTTAGATGCAGGGGGTGAGACCCAGTACTTC
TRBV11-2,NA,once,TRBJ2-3,CASSSLVSSDTQYF,TGTGCCAGCAGCTCACTAGTGAGCTCAGATACGCAGTATTTT
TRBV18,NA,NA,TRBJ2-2,CASSQTNTGELFF,TGTGCCAGCTCACAGACGAACACCGGGGAGCTGTTTTTT
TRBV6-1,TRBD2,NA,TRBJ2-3,CASSERGGLPYTDTQYF,TGTGCCAGCAGTGAGCGGGGGGGCCTCCCTTACACAGATACGCAGTATTTT
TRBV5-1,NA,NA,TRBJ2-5,CASRLSTKETQYF,TGCGCCAGCAGGTTGTCCACTAAAGAGACCCAGTACTTC
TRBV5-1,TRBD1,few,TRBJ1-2,CASSPGTGSTGYTF,TGCGCCAGCAGCCCTGGGACAGGGAGTACTGGCTACACCTTC
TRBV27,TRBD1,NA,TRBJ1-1,CASRLTGGAGTEAFF,TGTGCCAGCAGACTCACAGGGGGCGCGGGCACTGAAGCTTTCTTT
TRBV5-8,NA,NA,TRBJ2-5,CASSTDRPGGTQYF,TGTGCCAGCAGCACGGACAGGCCCGGGGGGACCCAGTACTTC
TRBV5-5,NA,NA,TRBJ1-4,CASSGFPGGTNEKLFF,TGTGCCAGCAGCGGATTTCCGGGGGGAACTAATGAAAAACTGTTTTTT
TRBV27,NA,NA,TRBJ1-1,CASSLWSVNTEAFF,TGTGCCAGCAGTTTATGGTCCGTGAACACTGAAGCTTTCTTT
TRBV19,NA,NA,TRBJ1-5,CASIGRESGYQPQHF,TGTGCCAGTATAGGTCGGGAATCGGGTTATCAGCCCCAGCATTTT
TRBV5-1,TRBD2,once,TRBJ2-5,CASSLAGGLIETQYF,TGCGCCAGTTCTTTAGCGGGAGGGCTGATCGAGACCCAGTACTTC
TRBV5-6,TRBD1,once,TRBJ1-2,CASSFPPGQGLTNYGYTF,TGTGCCAGCAGTTTTCCTCCGGGACAGGGGTTGACTAACTATGGCTACACCTTC
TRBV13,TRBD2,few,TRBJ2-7,CASSPGTSYEQYF,TGTGCCAGCAGCCCGGGGACTAGCTACGAGCAGTACTTC
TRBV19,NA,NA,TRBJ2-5,CASASDRGEETQYF,TGTGCCAGTGCCTCTGATAGAGGGGAAGAGACCCAGTACTTC
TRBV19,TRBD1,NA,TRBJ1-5,CASTLDREDQPQHF,TGTGCCAGTACCCTGGACAGGGAAGACCAGCCCCAGCATTTT
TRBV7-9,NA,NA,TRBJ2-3,CASSLAVDTQYF,TGTGCCAGCAGCTTAGCCGTTGATACGCAGTATTTT
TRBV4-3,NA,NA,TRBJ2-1,CASSQDRDGGGRGHNEQFF,TGCGCCAGCAGCCAAGATCGGGACGGGGGCGGGAGAGGGCACAATGAGCAGTTCTTC
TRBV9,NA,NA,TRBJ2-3,CASSVGGLGSTDTQYF,TGTGCCAGCAGCGTAGGCGGCTTGGGAAGCACAGATACGCAGTATTTT
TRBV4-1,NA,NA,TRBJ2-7,CASSQEGLEGWYEQYF,TGCGCCAGCAGCCAAGAGGGCTTGGAGGGGTGGTACGAGCAGTACTTC
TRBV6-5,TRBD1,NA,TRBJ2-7,CASSYSNRGYEQYF,TGTGCCAGCAGTTACTCGAACAGGGGATACGAGCAGTACTTC
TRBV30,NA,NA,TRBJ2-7,CAWREDQPYEQYF,TGTGCCTGGAGGGAGGACCAACCCTACGAGCAGTACTTC
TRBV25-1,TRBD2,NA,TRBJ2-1,CASSDSGSLNEQFF,TGTGCCAGCAGTGACAGCGGGAGCCTGAATGAGCAGTTCTTC
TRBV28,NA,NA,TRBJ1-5,CASSSTGQPQHF,TGTGCCAGCAGTTCGACGGGTCAGCCCCAGCATTTT
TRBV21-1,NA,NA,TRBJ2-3,CASSRPTGPSTDTQYF,TGTGCCAGCAGTCGCCCGACAGGGCCTAGCACAGATACGCAGTATTTT
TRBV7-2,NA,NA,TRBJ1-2,CASSFDSDGYTF,TGTGCCAGCAGCTTCGACAGCGACGGCTACACCTTC
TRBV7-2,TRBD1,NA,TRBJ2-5,CASSGTGTVQETQYF,TGTGCCAGCAGTGGAACCGGGACAGTCCAAGAGACCCAGTACTTC
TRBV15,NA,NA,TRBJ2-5,CATSRAASPRETQYF,TGTGCCACCAGCAGAGCTGCATCCCCACGGGAGACCCAGTACTTC
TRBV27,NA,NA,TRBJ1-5,CASSLMRGVQPQHF,TGTGCCAGCAGTTTAATGCGGGGAGTTCAGCCCCAGCATTTT
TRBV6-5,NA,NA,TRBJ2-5,CASSYSPSGTQETQYF,TGTGCCAGCAGTTATTCCCCTTCCGGGACCCAAGAGACCCAGTACTTC
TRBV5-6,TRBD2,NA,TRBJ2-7,CASSLAGGGREQYF,TGTGCCAGCAGCTTGGCCGGGGGCGGGAGGGAGCAGTACTTC
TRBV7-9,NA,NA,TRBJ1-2,CASSLRVGTQTYGYTF,TGTGCCAGCAGCTTAAGGGTAGGGACGCAGACCTATGGCTACACCTTC